This TCR beta chain derives from a study of blood T cell repertoires in COVID-19. With regard to this clone: The junction does not match germline at one end; this may be a read error.

As handled by the study authors: For nucleated cells, counts were estimated from reference gene primer amplification. Clones were read by immunoSEQ multiplex PCR, and TCRdb kept only the in-frame ones, dropping some. Clonal size and the V and J genes are those of that table, whereas D and trimming came from the DNA. Seen here are tens of thousands of clones, roughly 86% observed once, and the top ten hold roughly 7.2%. The CDR3 sequence is 12 residues long. This clonotype was sampled from a human donor in a cohort sampled during active COVID-19. The J gene is TRBJ2-7, the V gene TRBV12-3 or TRBV12-4; perhaps TRBD1 as D (5 bases). Sequencing used peripheral blood. CDR3 in DNA: TGTGCCAGCAGTCCGACTCAGGGTAACCTGTGGTTC. Translating gives CASSPTQGNLWF.